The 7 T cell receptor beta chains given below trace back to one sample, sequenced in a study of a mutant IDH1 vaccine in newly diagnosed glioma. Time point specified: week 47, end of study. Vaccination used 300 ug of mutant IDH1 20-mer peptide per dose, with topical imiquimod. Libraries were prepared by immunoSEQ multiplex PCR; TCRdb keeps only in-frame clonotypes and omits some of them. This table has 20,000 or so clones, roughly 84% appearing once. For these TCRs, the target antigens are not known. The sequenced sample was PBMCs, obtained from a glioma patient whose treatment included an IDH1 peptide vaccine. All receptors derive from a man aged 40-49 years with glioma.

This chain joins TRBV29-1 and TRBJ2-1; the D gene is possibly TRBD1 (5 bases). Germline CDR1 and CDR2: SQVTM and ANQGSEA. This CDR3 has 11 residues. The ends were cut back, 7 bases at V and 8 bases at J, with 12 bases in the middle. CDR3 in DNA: TGCAGCGGTCAGGGTTACGATGAGCAGTTCTTC. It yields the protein CSGQGYDEQFF.

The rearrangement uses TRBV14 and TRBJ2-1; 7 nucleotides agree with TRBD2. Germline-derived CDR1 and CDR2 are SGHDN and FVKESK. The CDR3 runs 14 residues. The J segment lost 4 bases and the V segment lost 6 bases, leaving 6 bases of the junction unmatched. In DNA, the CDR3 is TGTGCCAGCAGGGTTGCGGGAGAATACAATGAGCAGTTCTTC. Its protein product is CASRVAGEYNEQFF.

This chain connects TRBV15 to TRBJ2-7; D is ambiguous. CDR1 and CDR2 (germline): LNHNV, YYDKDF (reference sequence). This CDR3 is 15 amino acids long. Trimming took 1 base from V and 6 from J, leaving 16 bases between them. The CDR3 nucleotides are TGTGCCACCAGCAGAGGCCTCTCCGTAGGTGGCGAGCAGTACTTC. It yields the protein CATSRGLSVGGEQYF.

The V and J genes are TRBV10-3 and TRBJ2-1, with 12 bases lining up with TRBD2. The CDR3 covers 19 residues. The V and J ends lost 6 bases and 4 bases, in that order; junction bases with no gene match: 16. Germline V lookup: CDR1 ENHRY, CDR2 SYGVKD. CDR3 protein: CAISEGTSGSSWGYNEQFF. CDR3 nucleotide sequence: TGTGCCATCAGCGAGGGGACTAGCGGGTCGAGTTGGGGTTACAATGAGCAGTTCTTC.

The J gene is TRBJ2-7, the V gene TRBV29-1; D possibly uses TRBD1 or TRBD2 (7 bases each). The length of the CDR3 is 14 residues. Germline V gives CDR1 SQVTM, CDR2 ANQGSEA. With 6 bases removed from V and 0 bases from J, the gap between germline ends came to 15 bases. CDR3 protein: CSVLREGASYEQYF. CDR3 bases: TGCAGCGTCCTCAGGGAGGGGGCCTCCTACGAGCAGTACTTC.

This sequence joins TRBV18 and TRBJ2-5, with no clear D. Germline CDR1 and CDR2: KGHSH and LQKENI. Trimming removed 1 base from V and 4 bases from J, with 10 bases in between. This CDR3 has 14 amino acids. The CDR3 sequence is CASSPLVGAETQYF. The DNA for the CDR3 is TGTGCCAGCTCACCACTGGTGGGCGCAGAGACCCAGTACTTC.

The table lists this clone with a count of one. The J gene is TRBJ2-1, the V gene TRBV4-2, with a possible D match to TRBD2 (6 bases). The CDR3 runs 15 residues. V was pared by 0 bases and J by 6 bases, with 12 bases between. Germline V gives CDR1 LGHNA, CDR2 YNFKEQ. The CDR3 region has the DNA TGTGCCAGCAGCCAAGAGAGGCTAGCGATCAATGAGCAGTTCTTC. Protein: CASSQERLAINEQFF.